This T cell receptor beta chain was sequenced for a study of blood T cells in healthy people across ages. Primers used in a second PCR of roughly 6 to 11 cycles were a sample-barcoded 5' primer and a J-beta primer mix. TCRdb fed the 5' RACE reads into MiXCR, producing one record per CDR3 protein. Of around 1.1 million distinct CDR3 sequences in the sample, less than 45% are singletons; the top ten hold approximately 14%. The CDR3 runs to 13 residues. The V end was cut by 3 bases, the J end by 7 bases, with 13 bases between. Germline CDR1 reads LNHDA; CDR2 reads SQIVND (reference sequence). The receptor was derived from a man aged 18-30 years in good health. The sample taken for sequencing was blood. The rearrangement joins TRBV19 to TRBJ2-7, with D perhaps TRBD1 (6 bases). The CDR3 protein is CASSITGSNEQYF. The CDR3 DNA follows: TGTGCCAGTAGTATTACAGGGTCCAATGAGCAGTACTTC.